The 5 T cell receptor beta chains given below trace back to one sample, sequenced in a study of cytomegalovirus exposure and HLA in healthy donors. Assay used: immunoSEQ multiplex PCR; TCRdb lists only in-frame clones, some missing. The data contain 100,000 to 150,000 clones, roughly 93% of them singletons. The sequencing input was PBMCs. Receptors were obtained from a woman aged 18-30 years in good health and CMV-seronegative.

This clone has just one count. The V gene is TRBV19, the J gene TRBJ1-1; unclear D gene. V was pared by 0 bases and J by 10 bases, with 9 bases between. In germline, CDR1 is LNHDA, CDR2 SQIVND (reference sequence). This CDR3 comprises 12 residues. As DNA, the CDR3 is TGTGCCAGTAGTATAGATCCCCCGCGAGCTTTCTTT. This translates into CASSIDPPRAFF.

The V call is TRBV15, the J call TRBJ2-1, with TRBD1 matching over 7 bases. Germline loops: CDR1 LNHNV, CDR2 YYDKDF (reference sequence). V trimming: 2 bases; J trimming: 3 bases; junction bases outside the gene matches: 1. This CDR3 spans 14 amino acids. Here the CDR3 DNA reads TGTGCCACCAGCAGACGGGACAGCTACAATGAGCAGTTCTTC. This encodes CATSRRDSYNEQFF.

This chain joins TRBV28 and TRBJ2-2, with 8 nucleotides matching TRBD1. V shed 5 bases and J 6 bases; nucleotides not matched to a gene: 5. The CDR3 runs 14 residues. Per the germline V gene, CDR1 is MDHEN and CDR2 is SYDVKM. The CDR3 spells CASSVGQGSGELFF. The CDR3, as DNA: TGTGCCAGCAGTGTCGGACAGGGCTCCGGGGAGCTGTTTTTT.

The rearrangement joins TRBV5-6 to TRBJ2-7, with 7 bases identical to TRBD2. The germline V gene encodes CDR1 SGHDT and CDR2 YYEEEE. V dropped 1 base and J dropped 4; count of bases not matched to a gene: 11. The CDR3 has 16 amino acids. The CDR3 here is CASSLFVLGGEYEQYF. CDR3 nucleotide sequence: TGTGCCAGCAGCTTGTTCGTACTGGGAGGGGAGTACGAGCAGTACTTC. The variable domain in full, with the rest retrieved from reference TRBV5-6 and TRBJ2-7, is DAGVTQSPTHLIKTRGQQVTLRCSPKSGHDTVSWYQQALGQGPQFIFQYYEEEERQRGNFPDRFSGHQFPNYSSELNVNALLLGDSALYLCASSLFVLGGEYEQYFGPGTRLTVT.

The chain recombines TRBV4-1 with TRBJ2-7; D might be TRBD1 (6 bases). The V end was cut by 3 bases, the J end by 2 bases, with 26 bases between. This CDR3 has 19 amino acids. The germline V gene encodes CDR1 MGHRA and CDR2 YSYEKL. CDR3 amino acids: CASSQNRDMTFRLPYEQYF. The CDR3 nucleotides are TGCGCCAGCAGCCAGAACCGGGACATGACGTTTAGGCTGCCCTACGAGCAGTACTTC.